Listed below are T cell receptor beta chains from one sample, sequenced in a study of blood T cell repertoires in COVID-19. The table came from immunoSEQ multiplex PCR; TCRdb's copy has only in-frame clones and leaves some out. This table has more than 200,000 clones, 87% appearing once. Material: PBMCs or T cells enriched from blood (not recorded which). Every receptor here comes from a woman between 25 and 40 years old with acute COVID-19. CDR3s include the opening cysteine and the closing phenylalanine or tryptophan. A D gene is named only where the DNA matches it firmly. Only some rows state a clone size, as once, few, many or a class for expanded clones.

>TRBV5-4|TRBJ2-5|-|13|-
CASSLEEYGTQYF
TGTGCCAGCAGCTTGGAAGAGTATGGGACCCAGTACTTC
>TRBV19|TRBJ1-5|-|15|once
CASSIEGRINQPQHF
TGTGCCAGTAGTATAGAGGGGCGGATCAATCAGCCCCAGCATTTT
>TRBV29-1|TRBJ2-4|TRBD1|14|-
CSAAGGTGKNIQYF
TGCAGCGCAGCTGGAGGGACAGGGAAAAACATTCAGTACTTC
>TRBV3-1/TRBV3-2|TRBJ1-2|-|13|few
CASSQGSGYGYTF
TGTGCCAGCAGCCAAGGGTCAGGATATGGCTACACCTTC
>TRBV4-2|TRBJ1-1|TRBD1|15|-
CASSQERQGGPEAFF
TGTGCCAGCAGCCAAGAGAGACAGGGGGGTCCTGAAGCTTTCTTT
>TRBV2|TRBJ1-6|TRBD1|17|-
CASSEAGQRGRNSPLHF
TGTGCCAGCAGTGAAGCGGGGCAGAGGGGGCGGAATTCACCCCTCCACTTT
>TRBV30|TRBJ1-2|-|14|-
CAWGGGDGHYGYTF
TGTGCCTGGGGGGGAGGGGACGGGCACTATGGCTACACCTTC
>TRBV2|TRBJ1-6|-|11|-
CASGRDSPLHF
TGTGCCAGCGGGAGGGATTCACCCCTCCACTTT
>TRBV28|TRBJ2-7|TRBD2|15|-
CASSLASGASYEQYF
TGTGCCAGCAGTTTAGCTAGCGGGGCCTCCTACGAGCAGTACTTC
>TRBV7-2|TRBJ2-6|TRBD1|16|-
CAGSGTGGAGANVLTF
TGTGCCGGCTCCGGGACAGGGGGCGCTGGGGCCAACGTCCTGACTTTC
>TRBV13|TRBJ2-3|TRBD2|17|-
CASSAGGPSGGADTQYF
TGTGCCAGCAGCGCCGGAGGTCCTAGCGGGGGGGCAGATACGCAGTATTTT
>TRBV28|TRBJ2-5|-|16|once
CASSPSGGGKAETQYF
TGTGCCAGCAGCCCCTCAGGGGGAGGAAAGGCAGAGACCCAGTACTTC
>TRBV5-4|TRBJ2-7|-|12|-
CASRHDGYEQYF
TGTGCCAGCAGACATGATGGCTACGAGCAGTACTTC
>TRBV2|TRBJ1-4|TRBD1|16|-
CASSESEDRGYEKLFF
TGTGCCAGCAGTGAATCAGAGGACAGGGGATATGAAAAACTGTTTTTT
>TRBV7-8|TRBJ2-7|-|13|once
CASSLSGQGEQYF
TGTGCCAGCAGCCTATCAGGCCAGGGCGAGCAGTACTTC
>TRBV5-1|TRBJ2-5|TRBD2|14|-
CASSSGGGAETQYF
TGCGCCAGCAGCTCGGGGGGTGGAGCGGAGACCCAGTACTTC
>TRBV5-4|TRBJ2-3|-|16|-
CASSLQVLASTDTQYF
TGTGCCAGCAGCCTCCAAGTCTTAGCTAGCACAGATACGCAGTATTTT
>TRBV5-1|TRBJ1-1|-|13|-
CASSLGSGGEAFF
TGCGCCAGCAGCTTGGGTTCAGGAGGGGAAGCTTTCTTT
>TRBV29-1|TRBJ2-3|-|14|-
CSVDTRGSTDTQYF
TGCAGCGTTGATACGCGGGGTAGCACAGATACGCAGTATTTT
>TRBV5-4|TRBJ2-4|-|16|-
CASSPGSLMTKNIQYF
TGTGCCAGCAGCCCAGGGTCATTGATGACAAAAAACATTCAGTACTTC
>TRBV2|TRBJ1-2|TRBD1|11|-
CAIGTANGYTF
TGTGCCATTGGGACAGCGAACGGCTACACCTTC
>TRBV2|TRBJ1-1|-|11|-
CASSEFLPAFF
TGTGCCAGCAGTGAGTTTCTTCCGGCTTTCTTT
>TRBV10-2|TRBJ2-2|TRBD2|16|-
CASSERLAGNTGELFF
TGCGCCAGCAGTGAGCGGCTAGCGGGCAACACCGGGGAGCTGTTTTTT
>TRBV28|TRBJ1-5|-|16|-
CASSGDVEEMSKPQHF
TGTGCCAGCAGTGGAGACGTTGAGGAAATGTCTAAGCCCCAGCATTTT
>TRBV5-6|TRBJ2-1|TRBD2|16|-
CASSLEWSSGSDEQFF
TGTGCCAGCAGCTTGGAATGGTCCAGCGGGAGCGATGAGCAGTTCTTC
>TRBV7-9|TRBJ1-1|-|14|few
CASSTGHPNTEAFF
TGTGCCAGCAGCACGGGACATCCGAACACTGAAGCTTTCTTT
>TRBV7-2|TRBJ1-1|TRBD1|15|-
CASRFVQGMGTEAFF
TGTGCCAGCAGATTTGTACAGGGGATGGGCACTGAAGCTTTCTTT
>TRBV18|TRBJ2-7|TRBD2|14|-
CASSGTSGDHEQYF
TGTGCCAGCTCAGGGACTAGCGGGGACCACGAGCAGTACTTC
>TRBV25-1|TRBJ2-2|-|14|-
CASRWTDATGELFF
TGTGCCAGCCGTTGGACAGATGCCACCGGGGAGCTGTTTTTT
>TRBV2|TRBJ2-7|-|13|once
CASSEGGGDEQYF
TGTGCCAGCAGTGAAGGGGGAGGCGACGAGCAGTACTTC
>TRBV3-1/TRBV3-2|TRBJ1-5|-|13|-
CASSQDLNQPQHF
TGTGCCAGCAGCCAAGATCTTAATCAGCCCCAGCATTTT
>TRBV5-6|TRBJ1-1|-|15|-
CASSASAQMNTEAFF
TGTGCCAGCAGCGCGTCAGCGCAGATGAACACTGAAGCTTTCTTT
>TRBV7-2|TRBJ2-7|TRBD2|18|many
CASSLARGTSGNMYEQYF
TGTGCCAGCAGCTTAGCACGAGGGACTAGCGGGAATATGTACGAGCAGTACTTC
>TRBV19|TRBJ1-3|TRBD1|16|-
CASSLRQGASGNTIYF
TGTGCCAGTAGTTTGAGACAGGGGGCCTCTGGAAACACCATATATTTT
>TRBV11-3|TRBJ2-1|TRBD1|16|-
CASSLGTGTDYNEQFF
TGTGCCAGCAGCTTAGGGACCGGGACAGACTACAATGAGCAGTTCTTC
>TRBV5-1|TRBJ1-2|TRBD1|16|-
CASSPDTGAANYGYTF
TGCGCCAGCAGCCCGGATACAGGGGCCGCTAACTATGGCTACACCTTC
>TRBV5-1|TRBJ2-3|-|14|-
CASSLTRDTDTQYF
TGCGCCAGCAGCTTGACGCGGGACACAGATACGCAGTATTTT
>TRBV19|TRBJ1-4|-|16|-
CASSTSRGAPNEKLFF
TGTGCCAGTAGTACCAGTCGCGGGGCACCGAATGAAAAACTGTTTTTT
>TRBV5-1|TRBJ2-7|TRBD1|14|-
CASTREGTAYEQYF
TGCGCCAGCACCAGAGAGGGGACAGCCTACGAGCAGTACTTC
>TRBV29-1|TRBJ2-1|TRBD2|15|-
CSVALSGSSYNEQFF
TGCAGCGTGGCCCTTAGCGGGAGCTCCTACAATGAGCAGTTCTTC
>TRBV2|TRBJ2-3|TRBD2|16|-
CASRRLAGGSRDTQYF
TGTGCCAGCAGACGACTAGCGGGAGGTTCGCGGGATACGCAGTATTTT
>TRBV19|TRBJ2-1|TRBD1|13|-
CARRTGDGNEQFF
TGTGCCCGAAGGACAGGGGACGGCAATGAGCAGTTCTTC
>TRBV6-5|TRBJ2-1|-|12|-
CASSYSGGAQFF
TGTGCCAGCAGTTACTCAGGGGGGGCGCAGTTCTTC
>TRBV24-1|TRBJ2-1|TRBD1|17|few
CATSDPQTGVSYNEQFF
TGTGCCACCAGTGATCCCCAGACAGGGGTGTCCTACAATGAGCAGTTCTTC
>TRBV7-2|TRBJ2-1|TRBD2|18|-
CASSLVENSGSSYNEQFF
TGTGCCAGCAGCTTAGTGGAAAATAGCGGGAGCTCCTACAATGAGCAGTTCTTC
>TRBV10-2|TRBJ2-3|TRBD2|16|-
CASRRGGTVATDTQYF
TGCGCCAGCAGGAGGGGAGGGACGGTAGCCACAGATACGCAGTATTTT
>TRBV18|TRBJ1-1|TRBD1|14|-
CASSLQGANTEAFF
TGTGCCAGCTCACTACAGGGGGCCAACACTGAAGCTTTCTTT
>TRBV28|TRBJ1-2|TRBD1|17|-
CASTLWEQGQGAGGYTF
TGTGCCAGCACCTTATGGGAGCAGGGACAGGGGGCAGGAGGCTACACCTTC
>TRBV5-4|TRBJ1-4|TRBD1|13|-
CASSSQGHEKLFF
TGTGCCAGCAGCTCACAGGGGCATGAAAAACTGTTTTTT
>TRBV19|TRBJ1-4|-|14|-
CASTTGSVNEKLFF
TGTGCCAGTACCACAGGGTCGGTTAATGAAAAACTGTTTTTT
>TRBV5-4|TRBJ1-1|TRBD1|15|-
CASSFQGAGFTEAFF
TGTGCCAGCAGCTTTCAGGGGGCGGGGTTCACTGAAGCTTTCTTT
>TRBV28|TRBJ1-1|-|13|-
CASSPGLVDRAFF
TGTGCCAGCAGTCCAGGACTCGTCGATCGAGCTTTCTTT
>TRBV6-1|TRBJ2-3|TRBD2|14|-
CASSDSGRADTQYF
TGTGCCAGCAGTGATAGCGGGAGGGCAGATACGCAGTATTTT
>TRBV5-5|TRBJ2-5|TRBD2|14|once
CASSDTAGVETQYF
TGTGCCAGCAGCGACACCGCGGGAGTTGAGACCCAGTACTTC